The sequence of this TCR beta chain was determined in a study of T cell repertoires in cytomegalovirus infection. Study background: CMV infection plus the matching HLA type was flagged by public TCR beta signatures.

This clonotype has just a few counts. Its specificity is unknown. Each CDR3 protein is one row after TCRdb ran MiXCR on the reads. Seen here are 700,000 to 900,000 distinct CDR3 sequences, about 28% observed once, and the top ten hold around 13%. The sequence was obtained from a human donor in good health (CMV status not recorded). Some clones in this sample may be carry-over from other donors' samples. The material sequenced was cultured CD8+ T cells from PBMCs, taken from culture after CMV antigen stimulation.

The CDR3 DNA follows: TGCGCCAGCAGCCAAGAAGGAGCGGGCAATGAGCAGTTCTTC. This encodes CASSQEGAGNEQFF. This chain connects TRBV4-1 to TRBJ2-1, with D possibly TRBD2 on 6 matching bases. The CDR3 is made up of 14 amino acids. Germline V gene sequence: CDR1 MGHRA, CDR2 YSYEKL. The germline V and J ends were trimmed by 0 bases and 6 bases, with 9 bases remaining between them.